The 21 T cell receptor beta chains listed next were all sequenced from one sample in a study of shared clonotypes between healthy human individuals. Using immunoSEQ multiplex PCR, the repertoire was profiled, and TCRdb retains in-frame clones only, with some absent. The table lists under 550,000 clones, 95% to 97% of them singletons. The source material was naive CD4+ T cells sorted from blood. Sample subset: CD45RA+ positively selected. These receptors were collected from a woman in her twenties or thirties in good health.

For this clone: Within the sample, other DNA sequences also encode this same CDR3. The genes are TRBV6-5 and TRBJ1-2; D perhaps matches TRBD1 (5 bases). The V end was cut by 2 bases, the J end by 1 base, with 5 bases between. The CDR3 consists of 13 residues. The V gene's germline CDR1 is MNHEY and CDR2 SVGAGI. The CDR3 DNA sequence: TGTGCCAGCAGTTACGACAGTAACTATGGCTACACCTTC. Translated: CASSYDSNYGYTF.

The rearrangement uses TRBV28 and TRBJ1-1; 7 nucleotides match TRBD1. CDR3 size: 14 residues. Germline CDR1 and CDR2: MDHEN and SYDVKM. With 1 base clipped from V and 11 bases from J, the junction kept 10 bases outside the gene matches. The CDR3 bases are TGTGCCAGCAGTTTATCCGGGACAGAGATAGGCGCTTTCTTT. Translated, it gives CASSLSGTEIGAFF.

The V gene is TRBV18, the J gene TRBJ2-7; no clear D gene. With 0 bases removed from V and 5 bases from J, the gap between germline ends came to 14 bases. CDR1 and CDR2 (germline): KGHSH, LQKENI. This CDR3 contains 15 residues. CDR3 amino acids: CASSPPRALVDEQYF. CDR3 DNA: TGTGCCAGCTCACCACCAAGGGCGTTGGTCGACGAGCAGTACTTC. The entire variable domain, with the rest obtained from reference TRBV18 and TRBJ2-7, is as follows: NAGVMQNPRHLVRRRGQEARLRCSPMKGHSHVYWYRQLPEEGLKFMVYLQKENIIDESGMPKERFSAEFPKEGPSILRIQQVVRGDSAAYFCASSPPRALVDEQYFGPGTRLTVT.

V is TRBV6-5 and J is TRBJ2-3, with D perhaps matching TRBD2 (5 bases). CDR1 is MNHEY, CDR2 SVGAGI, per germline. This CDR3 region has 13 residues. Deletions cut 5 bases from V and 3 bases from J, with 9 bases between. Written as DNA, the CDR3 is TGTGCCAGCAGTCCCGCGGGTACAGATACGCAGTATTTT. This translates into CASSPAGTDTQYF.

The chain joins TRBV19 to TRBJ2-1, with 12 bases matching TRBD2. Trimming removed 4 bases from V and 4 bases from J; junction bases left unmatched: 2. The V gene's germline CDR1 is LNHDA and CDR2 SQIVND (reference sequence). The CDR3 consists of 15 residues. In DNA, the CDR3 is TGTGCCAGTAGTACGACTAGCGGGAGATACAATGAGCAGTTCTTC. Protein: CASSTTSGRYNEQFF.

As for this clone: The same CDR3 is also encoded by other DNA sequences in this sample. V and J are TRBV10-1 and TRBJ2-5; the D gene is possibly TRBD1 (5 bases). V dropped 0 bases and J dropped 5 bases, with 7 bases sitting between them. Germline V CDR1 and CDR2: WNHNN, SYGVQD (reference sequence). This CDR3 has 13 residues. The CDR3 loop reads CASSESGRETQYF. CDR3 sequence (DNA): TGCGCCAGCAGTGAGTCGGGGCGGGAGACCCAGTACTTC.

The rearrangement links TRBV28 to TRBJ2-7; maybe TRBD2 (6 bases). The CDR3 has 15 amino acids. Germline lookup yields CDR1 MDHEN and CDR2 SYDVKM. Trimming stripped 3 bases from V and 9 bases from J, with 21 bases between. The CDR3 region has the DNA TGTGCCAGCAGTTTGGGAGGCCTACGGACTTCGTGGCAGTACTTC. Amino acid sequence: CASSLGGLRTSWQYF.

The chain is built from TRBV7-9 and TRBJ2-7; 8 nucleotides match TRBD1. Germline loops: CDR1 SEHNR, CDR2 FQNEAQ (reference sequence). V lost 5 bases to trimming and J lost 4 bases; unmatched junction nucleotides: 13. This CDR3 has 16 amino acids. CDR3 DNA sequence: TGTGCCAGCAGCCAAGGCGCAGGACAGGGCCTTTACGAGCAGTACTTC. As protein: CASSQGAGQGLYEQYF.

The gene calls are TRBV5-5 and TRBJ2-7, with 11 bases matching TRBD2. CDR3 length equals 17 residues. The J segment lost 5 bases and the V segment lost 4 bases, leaving 14 bases of the junction unmatched. Germline lookup yields CDR1 SGHKS and CDR2 YYEKEE (reference sequence). CDR3 region: CASSHFATSGSMNEQYF. The CDR3 DNA reads as TGTGCCAGCAGCCATTTCGCAACTAGCGGGAGTATGAACGAGCAGTACTTC.

A note on this clone: The sample holds other DNA sequences that translate to the same CDR3. The chain couples TRBV18 to TRBJ2-5; D may be TRBD1 (5 bases). Deletions cut 6 bases from V and 3 bases from J, with 14 bases between. Per germline, CDR1 KGHSH and CDR2 LQKENI. The CDR3 totals 14 residues. The CDR3 loop reads CASSPRQGKETQYF. CDR3 sequence (DNA): TGTGCCAGCTCGCCGAGGCAGGGCAAAGAGACCCAGTACTTC.

The CDR3, as DNA: TGTGCCAGTAGTACGGGACAGGGCATTGATGAGCAGTTCTTC. Its protein product is CASSTGQGIDEQFF. The chain is built from TRBV19 and TRBJ2-1, with 9 positions matching TRBD1. Germline V gene sequence: CDR1 LNHDA, CDR2 SQIVND (reference sequence). Trimming at V came to 4 bases and at J to 8 bases, leaving 6 bases not matched to a gene. This CDR3 comprises 14 residues. The variable domain in full, completed from reference TRBV19 and TRBJ2-1, reads DGGITQSPKYLFRKEGQNVTLSCEQNLNHDAMYWYRQDPGQGLRLIYYSQIVNDFQKGDIAEGYSVSREKKESFPLTVTSAQKNPTAFYLCASSTGQGIDEQFFGPGTRLTVL.

The chain recombines TRBV11-2 with TRBJ1-1, with D hard to call. Between the trimmed V and J ends, which lost 5 bases and 12 bases, there was a span of 19 bases. Germline lookup yields CDR1 SGHAT and CDR2 FQNNGV. The CDR3 has 13 amino acids. The CDR3 coding sequence is TGTGCCAGCAGCCAAACCAGCCAGGTTAAAACTTTCTTT. Protein: CASSQTSQVKTFF. The full variable domain, its missing parts supplied by reference TRBV11-2 and TRBJ1-1, is EAGVAQSPRYKIIEKRQSVAFWCNPISGHATLYWYQQILGQGPKLLIQFQNNGVVDDSQLPKDRFSAERLKGVDSTLKIQPAKLEDSAVYLCASSQTSQVKTFFGQGTRLTVV.

V usage is TRBV27 and J usage is TRBJ1-1; 7 nucleotides agree with TRBD1. The V gene's germline CDR1 is MNHEY and CDR2 SMNVEV (reference sequence). V lost 5 bases, J lost 6 bases, and 12 bases stayed unmatched. This CDR3 comprises 15 residues. The CDR3 DNA is TGTGCCAGCAGTATGAGGGGGCTTGGGGGATCTGAAGCTTTCTTT. Its protein product is CASSMRGLGGSEAFF.

This clone appeared a single time. V and J are TRBV7-2 and TRBJ2-7, with 8 bases matching TRBD2. Germline CDR1 and CDR2: SGHTA and FQGNSA. CDR3 length: 15 residues. The ends lost 5 bases at V and 5 bases at J; junction bases unmatched: 11. The CDR3 loop reads CASSLRTSKLDEQYF. In DNA form, the CDR3 reads TGTGCCAGCAGCCTCCGGACTAGCAAGCTTGACGAGCAGTACTTC.

This chain uses TRBV4-1 with TRBJ2-6; TRBD2 matches 8 bases. The CDR3 loop spans 18 amino acids. CDR1 MGHRA and CDR2 YSYEKL come from the germline V gene. J lost 1 base, V lost 2 bases, and 7 bases had no gene match. The CDR3 sequence is CASSQRGAGESGANVLTF. The CDR3 coding sequence is TGCGCCAGCAGCCAAAGGGGAGCGGGAGAGTCTGGGGCCAACGTCCTGACTTTC.

The chain recombines TRBV12-5 with TRBJ2-5; D perhaps matches TRBD2 (6 bases). Trimming shortened V by 0 bases and J by 5 bases, and 22 bases separated the two germline ends. The CDR3 sequence is 18 residues long. The V gene's germline CDR1 is LGHNT and CDR2 FRNRAP. CDR3 in amino acids: CASGLVTPRSDGSETQYF. The CDR3 DNA reads TGTGCTAGTGGTTTGGTGACGCCGAGGTCGGACGGGAGCGAGACCCAGTACTTC.

This chain joins TRBV7-7 and TRBJ1-5; D is perhaps TRBD1 (6 bases). The CDR3 runs 14 residues. V was pared by 1 base and J by 7 bases, with 11 bases between. Germline values: CDR1 SSHAT, CDR2 FNYEAQ (reference sequence). CDR3 region: CASSLDRVGQPQHF. DNA for the CDR3: TGTGCCAGCAGCTTAGACAGGGTGGGCCAGCCCCAGCATTTT.

This clone showed up just once. The V call is TRBV6-5, the J call TRBJ1-6; a possible D gene is TRBD1 (6 bases). Trimming pared 4 bases from V and 2 bases from J, leaving 9 bases between. The CDR3 totals 15 residues. From germline, CDR1 is MNHEY and CDR2 SVGAGI. CDR3 bases: TGTGCCAGCAGTTCCGGACAGCCCTATAATTCACCCCTCCACTTT. Amino acid sequence: CASSSGQPYNSPLHF.

The chain is built from TRBV2 and TRBJ2-5; possible D gene TRBD1, 6 bases. Germline-derived CDR1 and CDR2 are SNHLY and FYNNEI. The CDR3 extends over 15 amino acids. With 5 bases removed from V and 6 bases from J, the gap between germline ends came to 19 bases. This CDR3 is CASSFSSGAGKTQYF. In DNA, the CDR3 is TGTGCCAGCAGTTTTTCCTCAGGGGCCGGGAAGACCCAGTACTTC. The full variable domain, rest sourced from reference TRBV2 and TRBJ2-5, is EPEVTQTPSHQVTQMGQEVILRCVPISNHLYFYWYRQILGQKVEFLVSFYNNEISEKSEIFDDQFSVERPDGSNFTLKIRSTKLEDSAMYFCASSFSSGAGKTQYFGPGTRLLVL.

Comment on this clone: Other DNA variants within this sample encode the same CDR3. The chain carries TRBV4-1 and TRBJ2-7; D gene uncertain. This CDR3 region has 14 residues. V was trimmed by 1 base and J by 1 base, leaving 8 bases between them. Germline V CDR1 and CDR2: MGHRA, YSYEKL. The CDR3 sequence is CASSQVGGSYEQYF. The CDR3 coding sequence is TGCGCCAGCAGCCAAGTGGGCGGTTCCTACGAGCAGTACTTC.

This clone has just one count. The chain is built from TRBV27 and TRBJ2-1, with 7 bases identical to TRBD1. Losses at the gene ends were 5 bases for V and 0 bases for J; bases not matched to a gene: 10. Germline lookup yields CDR1 MNHEY and CDR2 SMNVEV (reference sequence). The CDR3 sequence is 17 residues long. This chain's CDR3 is CASSRNLQGSSYNEQFF. As DNA, the CDR3 is TGTGCCAGCAGTCGCAACCTACAGGGGAGCTCCTACAATGAGCAGTTCTTC.